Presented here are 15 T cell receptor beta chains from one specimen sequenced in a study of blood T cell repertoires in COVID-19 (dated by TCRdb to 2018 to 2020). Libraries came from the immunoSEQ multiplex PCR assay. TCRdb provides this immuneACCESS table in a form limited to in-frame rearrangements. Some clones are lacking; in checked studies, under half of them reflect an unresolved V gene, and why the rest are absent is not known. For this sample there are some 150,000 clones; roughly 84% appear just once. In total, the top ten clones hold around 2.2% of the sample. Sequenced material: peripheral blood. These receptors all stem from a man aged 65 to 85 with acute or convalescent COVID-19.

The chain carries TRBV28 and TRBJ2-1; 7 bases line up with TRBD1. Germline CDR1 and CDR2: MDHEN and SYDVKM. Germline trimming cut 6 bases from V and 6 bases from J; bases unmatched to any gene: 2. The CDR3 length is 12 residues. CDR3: CASRTGSNEQFF. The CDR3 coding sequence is TGTGCCAGCAGGACAGGGAGCAATGAGCAGTTCTTC.

CDR3 sequence: CASCGGQTHSNQPQHF. The CDR3 DNA follows: TGTGCCAGCTGTGGGGGACAGACCCATAGCAATCAGCCCCAGCATTTT. J is TRBJ1-5 and V is TRBV19; 7 nucleotides match TRBD1. This CDR3 is built from 16 residues. Germline trimming cut 9 bases from V and 0 bases from J; bases unmatched to any gene: 11. Germline CDR1 reads LNHDA; CDR2 reads SQIVND (reference sequence).

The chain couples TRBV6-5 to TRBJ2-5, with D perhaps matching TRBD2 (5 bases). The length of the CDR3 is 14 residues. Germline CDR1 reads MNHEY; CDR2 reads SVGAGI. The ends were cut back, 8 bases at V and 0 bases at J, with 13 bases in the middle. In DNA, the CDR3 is TGTGCCAGCGGAGGCGTGGCCCACCAAGAGACCCAGTACTTC. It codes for CASGGVAHQETQYF.

The CDR3 is CAWMRDSYGYTF. CDR3 DNA sequence: TGTGCCTGGATGAGGGACAGCTATGGCTACACCTTC. The chain carries TRBV30 and TRBJ1-2; 7 bases line up with TRBD1. Trimming took 4 bases from V and 4 from J; bases not matched to a gene: 3. Germline assignment: CDR1 GTSNPN and CDR2 SVGIG (reference sequence). The CDR3 has 12 amino acids.

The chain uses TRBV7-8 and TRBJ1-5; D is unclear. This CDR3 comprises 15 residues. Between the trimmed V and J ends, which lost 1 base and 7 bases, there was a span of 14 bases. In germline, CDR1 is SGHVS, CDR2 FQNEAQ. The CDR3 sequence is CASSLGETFGQPQHF. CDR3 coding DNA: TGTGCCAGCAGCTTAGGGGAGACTTTCGGGCAGCCCCAGCATTTT.

CDR3 protein: CASRGGSTYNSPLHF. The CDR3 DNA is TGTGCCAGCCGCGGCGGGTCGACCTATAATTCACCCCTCCACTTT. The V and J genes are TRBV7-2 and TRBJ1-6, with unresolved D. This CDR3 region has 15 residues. V dropped 8 bases and J dropped 2 bases, with 13 bases sitting between them. Germline CDR1 and CDR2: SGHTA and FQGNSA.

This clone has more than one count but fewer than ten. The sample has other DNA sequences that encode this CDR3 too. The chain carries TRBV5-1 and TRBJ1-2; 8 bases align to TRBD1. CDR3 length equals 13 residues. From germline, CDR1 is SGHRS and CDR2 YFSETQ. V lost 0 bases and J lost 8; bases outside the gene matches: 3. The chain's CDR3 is CASSLDRGDGYTF. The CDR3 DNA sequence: TGCGCCAGCAGCTTGGACAGGGGGGACGGCTACACCTTC.

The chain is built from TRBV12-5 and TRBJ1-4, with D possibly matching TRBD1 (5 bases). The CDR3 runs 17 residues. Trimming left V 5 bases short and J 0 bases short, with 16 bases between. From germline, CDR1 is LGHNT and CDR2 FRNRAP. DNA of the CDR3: TGTGCTAGTGGTATCAGGGTTCCACGGTCAACTAATGAAAAACTGTTTTTT. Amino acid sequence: CASGIRVPRSTNEKLFF.

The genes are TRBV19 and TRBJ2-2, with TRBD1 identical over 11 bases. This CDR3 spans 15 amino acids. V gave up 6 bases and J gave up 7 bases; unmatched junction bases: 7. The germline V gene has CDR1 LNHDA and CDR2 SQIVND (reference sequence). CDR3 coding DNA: TGTGCCAGTAGAGGGACAGGGGGGTACGGCGGGGAGCTGTTTTTT. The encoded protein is CASRGTGGYGGELFF. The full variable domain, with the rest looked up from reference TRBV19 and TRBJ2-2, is DGGITQSPKYLFRKEGQNVTLSCEQNLNHDAMYWYRQDPGQGLRLIYYSQIVNDFQKGDIAEGYSVSREKKESFPLTVTSAQKNPTAFYLCASRGTGGYGGELFFGEGSRLTVL.

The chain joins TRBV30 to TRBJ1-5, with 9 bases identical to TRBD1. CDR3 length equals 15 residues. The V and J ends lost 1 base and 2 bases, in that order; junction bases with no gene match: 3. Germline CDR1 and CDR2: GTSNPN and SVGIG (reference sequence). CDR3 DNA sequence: TGTGCCTGGAGTGCAAGGGACAGGGGCAATCAGCCCCAGCATTTT. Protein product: CAWSARDRGNQPQHF. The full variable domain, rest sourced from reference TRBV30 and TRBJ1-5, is SQTIHQWPATLVQPVGSPLSLECTVEGTSNPNLYWYRQAAGRGLQLLFYSVGIGQISSEVPQNLSASRPQDRQFILSSKKLLLSDSGFYLCAWSARDRGNQPQHFGDGTRLSIL.

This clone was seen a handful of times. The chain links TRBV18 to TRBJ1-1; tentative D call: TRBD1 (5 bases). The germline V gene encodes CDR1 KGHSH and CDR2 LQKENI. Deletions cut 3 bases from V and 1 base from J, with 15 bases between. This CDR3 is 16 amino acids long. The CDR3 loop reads CASSPGRAVGNTEAFF. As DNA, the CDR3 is TGTGCCAGCTCACCCGGCAGGGCGGTGGGGAACACTGAAGCTTTCTTT. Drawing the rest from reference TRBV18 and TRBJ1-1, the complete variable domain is NAGVMQNPRHLVRRRGQEARLRCSPMKGHSHVYWYRQLPEEGLKFMVYLQKENIIDESGMPKERFSAEFPKEGPSILRIQQVVRGDSAAYFCASSPGRAVGNTEAFFGQGTRLTVV.

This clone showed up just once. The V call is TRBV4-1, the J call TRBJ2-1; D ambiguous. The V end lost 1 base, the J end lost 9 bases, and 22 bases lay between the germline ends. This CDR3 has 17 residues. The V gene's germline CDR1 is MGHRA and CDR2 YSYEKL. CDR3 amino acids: CASSQVKTPDEVVEQFF. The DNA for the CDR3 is TGCGCCAGCAGCCAAGTCAAGACTCCGGATGAGGTCGTTGAGCAGTTCTTC.

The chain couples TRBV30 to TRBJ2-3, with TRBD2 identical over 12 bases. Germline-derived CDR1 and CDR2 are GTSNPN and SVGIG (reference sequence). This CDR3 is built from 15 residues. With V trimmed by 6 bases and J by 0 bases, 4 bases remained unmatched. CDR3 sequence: CACTSGGPSTDTQYF. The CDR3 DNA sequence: TGTGCCTGTACTAGCGGGGGGCCCAGCACAGATACGCAGTATTTT.

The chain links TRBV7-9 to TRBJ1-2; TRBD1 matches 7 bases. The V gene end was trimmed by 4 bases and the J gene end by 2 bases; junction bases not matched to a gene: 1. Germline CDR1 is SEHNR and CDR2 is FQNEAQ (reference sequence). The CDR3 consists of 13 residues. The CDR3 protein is CASSWTGNYGYTF. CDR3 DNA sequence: TGTGCCAGCAGCTGGACAGGAAACTATGGCTACACCTTC.

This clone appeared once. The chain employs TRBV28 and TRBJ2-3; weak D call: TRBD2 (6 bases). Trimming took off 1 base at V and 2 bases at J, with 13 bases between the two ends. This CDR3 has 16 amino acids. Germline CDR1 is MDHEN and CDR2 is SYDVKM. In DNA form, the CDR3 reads TGTGCCAGCAGTTTATATCGGGGGTCCTACACAGATACGCAGTATTTT. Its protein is CASSLYRGSYTDTQYF.